A selection of T cell receptor beta chains follows, all from one sample in a study of T cells in Graves' hyperthyroidism and ophthalmopathy. TCRdb independently ran MiXCR on the multiplex PCR reads; one entry per CDR3 protein. The repertoire includes 250,000 to 300,000 distinct CDR3 sequences, about 14% of them detected once, and less than 15% sits in the top ten. Material: blood. These receptors were taken from a woman between 35 and 50 years old with Graves' hyperthyroidism that later progressed to Graves' ophthalmopathy. Both conserved end residues are part of each CDR3. A D gene is named only where the DNA matches it firmly. Where a row states a size, it is once, few, many or the class of an expanded clone; other rows omit it.

v_gene	j_gene	d_gene	abundance	CDR3aa	CDR3nt
TRBV20-1	TRBJ2-2	-	many	CSASGGRSLGELFF	TGCAGTGCTAGTGGGGGGCGTAGTCTCGGGGAGCTGTTTTTT
TRBV20-1	TRBJ1-2	-	many	CSAPLGQGVTNYGYTF	TGCAGTGCCCCCTTGGGGCAGGGAGTCACAAACTATGGCTACACCTTC
TRBV19	TRBJ2-2	-	-	CASSIAASTGELFF	TGTGCCAGTAGTATAGCCGCTAGCACCGGGGAGCTGTTTTTT
TRBV3-1	TRBJ2-5	-	many	CASSQKGTLQETQYF	TGTGCCAGCAGCCAAAAAGGGACTTTACAAGAGACCCAGTACTTC
TRBV7-3	TRBJ2-2	-	few	CASSFRDAGELFF	TGTGCCAGCAGCTTCAGGGACGCCGGGGAGCTGTTTTTT
TRBV10-3	TRBJ2-1	TRBD1	-	CANKGQGDEQFF	TGTGCCAATAAGGGACAGGGAGATGAGCAGTTCTTC
TRBV7-9	TRBJ1-2	-	few	CASSLGGPQYGYTF	TGTGCCAGCAGCCTTGGAGGACCTCAATATGGCTACACCTTC
TRBV9	TRBJ1-2	-	few	CASSVDPTSNYGYTF	TGTGCCAGCAGCGTAGACCCTACATCAAACTATGGCTACACCTTC
TRBV19	TRBJ2-5	TRBD1	many	CASGTGPAPGETQYF	TGTGCCTCCGGGACAGGGCCCGCGCCGGGGGAGACCCAGTACTTC
TRBV28	TRBJ1-2	-	many	CASSLIQGGYGYTF	TGTGCCAGCAGTTTAATTCAGGGAGGCTATGGCTACACCTTC
TRBV27	TRBJ1-1	-	many	CASSWDIRGTEAFF	TGTGCCAGCAGTTGGGACATCCGAGGCACTGAAGCTTTCTTT
TRBV28	TRBJ2-1	TRBD2	many	CASRLGTSGRNWDEQFF	TGTGCCAGCAGGCTTGGGACTAGCGGGAGAAACTGGGATGAGCAGTTCTTC
TRBV20-1	TRBJ1-2	-	-	CSAGRPNYGYTF	TGCAGTGCGGGACGGCCCAACTATGGCTACACCTTC
TRBV24-1	TRBJ2-5	TRBD2	once	CATSDEREYQETQYF	TGTGCCACCAGTGATGAGCGGGAGTACCAAGAGACCCAGTACTTC
TRBV19	TRBJ1-5	-	many	CASSMNRSNQPQHF	TGTGCCAGTAGTATGAACAGGAGCAATCAGCCCCAGCATTTT
TRBV11-2	TRBJ2-3	TRBD2	few	CASSPLAGVQDTQYF	TGTGCCAGCAGCCCCCTAGCGGGAGTTCAAGATACGCAGTATTTT
TRBV6-1	TRBJ1-5	-	-	CASSQTQLQPQHF	TGTGCCAGCAGCCAAACACAGCTTCAGCCCCAGCATTTT
TRBV27	TRBJ2-7	-	many	CASSWALKLYEQYF	TGTGCCAGCAGTTGGGCCCTCAAACTATACGAGCAGTACTTC
TRBV20-1	TRBJ1-1	-	many	CSARDPSNTEWAFF	TGCAGTGCTAGAGATCCCAGTAATACCGAATGGGCTTTCTTT
TRBV5-6	TRBJ1-2	TRBD1	-	CASRLRGRGYGYTF	TGTGCCAGCAGACTCAGGGGGCGCGGATATGGCTACACCTTC
TRBV28	TRBJ1-1	-	many	CASSFSISNTEAFF	TGTGCCAGCAGTTTCAGTATCTCGAACACTGAAGCTTTCTTT
TRBV27	TRBJ2-1	TRBD2	many	CASSPLGLAFNNEQFF	TGTGCCAGCAGTCCCTTGGGACTAGCCTTCAACAATGAGCAGTTCTTC
TRBV6-1	TRBJ1-6	-	many	CASSSSTTGSNSPLHF	TGTGCCAGCAGCTCATCTACTACAGGGAGCAATTCACCCCTCCACTTT
TRBV10-2	TRBJ1-1	-	many	CATEGPSAAFF	TGCGCCACCGAGGGGCCTTCCGCCGCTTTCTTT
TRBV4-1	TRBJ2-5	TRBD2	many	CASSQVPLGTSVSQETQYF	TGCGCCAGCAGCCAGGTCCCGCTCGGGACTAGCGTGTCACAAGAGACCCAGTACTTC
TRBV12-3/TRBV12-4	TRBJ2-7	TRBD2	many	CASSFETGIAIAGGPSSYEQYF	TGTGCCAGCAGTTTTGAGACAGGGATAGCGATAGCGGGAGGACCAAGCTCCTACGAGCAGTACTTC
TRBV20-1	TRBJ2-7	-	many	CSAISGTSYEQYF	TGCAGTGCCATTTCCGGGACCTCCTACGAGCAGTACTTC
TRBV20-1	TRBJ2-5	-	many	CSARVLGWGKETQYF	TGCAGTGCTAGAGTCCTTGGATGGGGTAAAGAGACCCAGTACTTC
TRBV6-1	TRBJ2-5	-	few	CASREWGAGETQYF	TGTGCCAGCAGGGAGTGGGGGGCGGGAGAGACCCAGTACTTC
TRBV15	TRBJ2-3	-	many	CATSRVDRGTDTQYF	TGTGCCACCAGCAGGGTGGACCGGGGGACAGATACGCAGTATTTT
TRBV6-2/TRBV6-3	TRBJ2-1	TRBD2	many	CASIEPTSGQLGSYNEQFF	TGTGCCAGCATCGAGCCGACTAGCGGGCAATTGGGCTCCTACAATGAGCAGTTCTTC
TRBV7-3	TRBJ2-1	TRBD2	once	CASSLEGTSGRFRNEQFF	TGTGCCAGCAGCTTGGAGGGGACTAGCGGGAGGTTCCGCAATGAGCAGTTCTTC
TRBV27	TRBJ2-1	-	many	CASSLDAGLGNEQFF	TGTGCCAGCAGTTTAGATGCCGGACTTGGGAATGAGCAGTTCTTC
TRBV7-6	TRBJ2-7	TRBD2	many	CASRKLAGENEQYF	TGTGCCAGCAGAAAACTAGCGGGAGAGAATGAGCAGTACTTC
TRBV28	TRBJ2-3	-	many	CASSLLPSNTDTQYF	TGTGCCAGCAGTTTATTACCGTCGAACACAGATACGCAGTATTTT
TRBV28	TRBJ1-3	-	-	CASRLAGRISGNTIYF	TGTGCCAGCAGGTTGGCGGGCCGGATCTCTGGAAACACCATATATTTT
TRBV14	TRBJ2-1	-	-	CASSLLFGHSPADEQFF	TGTGCCAGCAGCCTCCTCTTTGGGCACTCACCGGCGGATGAGCAGTTCTTC
TRBV6-1	TRBJ2-7	TRBD1	many	CASSVAGTGSYEQYF	TGTGCCAGCAGTGTAGCCGGGACAGGGTCCTACGAGCAGTACTTC
TRBV6-1	TRBJ1-2	-	few	CASSSRDWGRGYTF	TGTGCCAGCAGTTCCCGGGACTGGGGGCGAGGCTACACCTTC
TRBV5-1	TRBJ2-1	TRBD2	-	CASSMGLPDQSRNEQFF	TGCGCCAGCAGCATGGGACTACCAGACCAATCCCGGAATGAGCAGTTCTTC
TRBV12-3/TRBV12-4	TRBJ1-4	-	many	CASSRRDNEKLFF	TGTGCCAGCAGCCGACGCGATAATGAAAAACTGTTTTTT
TRBV2	TRBJ2-3	-	many	CASSGASLSRGLWVDTQYF	TGTGCCAGCAGTGGGGCCTCATTGTCGCGGGGGCTATGGGTGGATACGCAGTATTTT
TRBV2	TRBJ2-3	-	many	CASSSGTDTQYF	TGTGCCAGCAGCTCGGGAACAGATACGCAGTATTTT
TRBV2	TRBJ1-2	-	-	CASSEPGGENYGYTF	TGTGCCAGCAGTGAACCTGGGGGAGAGAACTATGGCTACACCTTC
TRBV28	TRBJ1-5	TRBD1	-	CASSLQGTALNRPQHF	TGTGCCAGCAGTTTACAGGGGACAGCCCTCAATCGGCCCCAGCATTTT